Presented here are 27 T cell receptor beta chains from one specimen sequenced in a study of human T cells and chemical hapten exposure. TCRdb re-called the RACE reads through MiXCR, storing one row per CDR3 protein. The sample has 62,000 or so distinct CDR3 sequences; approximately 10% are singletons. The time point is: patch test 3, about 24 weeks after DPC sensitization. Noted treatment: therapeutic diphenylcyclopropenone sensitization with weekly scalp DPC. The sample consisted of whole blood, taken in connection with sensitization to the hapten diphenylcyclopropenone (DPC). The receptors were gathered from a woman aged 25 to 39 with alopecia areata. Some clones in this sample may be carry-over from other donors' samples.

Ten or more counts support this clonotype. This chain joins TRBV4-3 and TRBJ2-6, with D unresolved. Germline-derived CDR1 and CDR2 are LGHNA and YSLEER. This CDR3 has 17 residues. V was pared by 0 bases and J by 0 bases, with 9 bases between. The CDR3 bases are TGCGCCAGCAGCCAAGAAAGGCTTATCTCTGGGGCCAACGTCCTGACTTTC. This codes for CASSQERLISGANVLTF.

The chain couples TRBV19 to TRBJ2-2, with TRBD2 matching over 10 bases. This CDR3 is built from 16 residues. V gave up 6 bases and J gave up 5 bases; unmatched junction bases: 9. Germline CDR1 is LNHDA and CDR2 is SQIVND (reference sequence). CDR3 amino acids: CASRPSAGGWTGELFF. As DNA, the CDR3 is TGTGCCAGTAGACCTTCAGCGGGAGGGTGGACCGGGGAGCTGTTTTTT. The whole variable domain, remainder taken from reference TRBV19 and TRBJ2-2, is DGGITQSPKYLFRKEGQNVTLSCEQNLNHDAMYWYRQDPGQGLRLIYYSQIVNDFQKGDIAEGYSVSREKKESFPLTVTSAQKNPTAFYLCASRPSAGGWTGELFFGEGSRLTVL.

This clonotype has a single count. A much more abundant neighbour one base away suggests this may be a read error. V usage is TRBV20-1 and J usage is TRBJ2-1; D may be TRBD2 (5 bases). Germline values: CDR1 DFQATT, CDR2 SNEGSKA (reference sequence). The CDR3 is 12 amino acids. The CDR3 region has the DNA TGCTGTGGTGGGAGCTCCTACAATGAGCAGTTCTTC. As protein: CCGGSSYNEQFF.

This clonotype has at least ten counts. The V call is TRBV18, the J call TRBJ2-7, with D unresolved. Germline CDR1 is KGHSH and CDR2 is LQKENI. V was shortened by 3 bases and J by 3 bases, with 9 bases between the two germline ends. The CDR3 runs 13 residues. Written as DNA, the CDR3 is TGTGCCAGCTCACCCCCCGTTAGCTACGAGCAGTACTTC. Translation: CASSPPVSYEQYF.

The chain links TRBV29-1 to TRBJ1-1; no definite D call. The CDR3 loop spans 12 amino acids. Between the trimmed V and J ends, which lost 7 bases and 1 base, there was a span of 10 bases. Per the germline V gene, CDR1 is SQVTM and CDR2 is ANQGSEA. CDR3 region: CSAKPGNTEAFF. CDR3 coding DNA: TGCAGCGCTAAACCAGGGAACACTGAAGCTTTCTTT.

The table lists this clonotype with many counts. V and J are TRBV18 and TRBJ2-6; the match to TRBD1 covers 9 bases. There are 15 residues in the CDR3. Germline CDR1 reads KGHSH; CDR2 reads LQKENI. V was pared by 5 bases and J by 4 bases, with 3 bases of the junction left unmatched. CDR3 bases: TGTGCCAGCTCAGCACAGGGGGCCGGGGCCAACGTCCTGACTTTC. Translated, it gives CASSAQGAGANVLTF.

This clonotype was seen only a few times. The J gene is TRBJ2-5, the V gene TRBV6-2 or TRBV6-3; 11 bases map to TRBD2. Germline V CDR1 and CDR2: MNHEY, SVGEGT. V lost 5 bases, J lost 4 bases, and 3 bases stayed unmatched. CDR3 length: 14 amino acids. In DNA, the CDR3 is TGTGCCAGCAGTCATGGACTAGCGGGAGAGACCCAGTACTTC. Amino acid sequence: CASSHGLAGETQYF.

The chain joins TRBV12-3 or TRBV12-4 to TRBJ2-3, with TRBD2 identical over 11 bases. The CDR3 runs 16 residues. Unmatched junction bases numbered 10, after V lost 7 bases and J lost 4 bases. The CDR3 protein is CASKVAGGPPSDTQYF. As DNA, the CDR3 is TGTGCCAGCAAAGTAGCGGGGGGGCCGCCGTCAGATACGCAGTATTTT.

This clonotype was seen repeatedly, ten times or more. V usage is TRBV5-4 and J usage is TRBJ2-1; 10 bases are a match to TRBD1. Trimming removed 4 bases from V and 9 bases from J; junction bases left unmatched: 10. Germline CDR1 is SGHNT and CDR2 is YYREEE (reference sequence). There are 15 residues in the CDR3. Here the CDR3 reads CASSPRQGAPGEQFF. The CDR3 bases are TGTGCCAGCAGCCCACGACAGGGGGCGCCGGGTGAGCAGTTCTTC.

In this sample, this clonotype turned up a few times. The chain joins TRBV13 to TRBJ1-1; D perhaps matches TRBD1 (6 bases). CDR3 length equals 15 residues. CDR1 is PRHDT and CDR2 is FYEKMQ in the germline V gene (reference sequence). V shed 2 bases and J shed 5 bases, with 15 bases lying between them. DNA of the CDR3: TGTGCCAGCAGCTTAATACGGGGGGCCGGGACTGAAGCTTTCTTT. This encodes CASSLIRGAGTEAFF.

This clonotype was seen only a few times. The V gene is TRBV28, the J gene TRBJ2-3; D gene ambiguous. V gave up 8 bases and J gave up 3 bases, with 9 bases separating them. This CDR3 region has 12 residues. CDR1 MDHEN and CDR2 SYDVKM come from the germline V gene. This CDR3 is CASEGQTDTQYF. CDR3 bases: TGTGCCAGCGAAGGCCAGACAGATACGCAGTATTTT.

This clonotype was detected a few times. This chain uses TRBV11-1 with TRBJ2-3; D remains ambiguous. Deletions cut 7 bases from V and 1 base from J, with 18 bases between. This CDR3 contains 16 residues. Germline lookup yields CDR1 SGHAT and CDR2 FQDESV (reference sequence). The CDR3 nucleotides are TGTGCCAGCACCAAGAACGAGAGCCCCGGCACAGATACGCAGTATTTT. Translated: CASTKNESPGTDTQYF.

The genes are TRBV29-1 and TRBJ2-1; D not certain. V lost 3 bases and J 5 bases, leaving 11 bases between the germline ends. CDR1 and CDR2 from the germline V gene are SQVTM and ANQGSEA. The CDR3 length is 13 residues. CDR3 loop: CSVEGPWDNEQFF. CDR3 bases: TGCAGCGTTGAGGGTCCTTGGGACAATGAGCAGTTCTTC.

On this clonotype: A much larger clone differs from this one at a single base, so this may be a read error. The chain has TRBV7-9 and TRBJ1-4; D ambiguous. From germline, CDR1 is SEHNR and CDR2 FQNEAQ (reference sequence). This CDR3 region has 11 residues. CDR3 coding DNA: TGTGCCAGCAGCTTAAACGAAAGACTGTTTTTT. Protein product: CASSLNERLFF.

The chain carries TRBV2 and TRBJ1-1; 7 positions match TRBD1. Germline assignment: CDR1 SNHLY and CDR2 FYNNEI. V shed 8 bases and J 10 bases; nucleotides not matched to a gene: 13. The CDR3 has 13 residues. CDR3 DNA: TGTGCCAGCGGGGAAGACAGGGCGGGGAGAGCTTTCTTT. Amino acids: CASGEDRAGRAFF.

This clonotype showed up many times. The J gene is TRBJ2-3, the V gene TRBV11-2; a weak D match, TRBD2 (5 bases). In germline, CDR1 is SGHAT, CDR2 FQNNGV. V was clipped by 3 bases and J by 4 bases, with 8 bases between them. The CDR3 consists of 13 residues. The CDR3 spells CASSFTGSDTQYF. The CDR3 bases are TGTGCCAGCAGCTTTACGGGATCAGATACGCAGTATTTT. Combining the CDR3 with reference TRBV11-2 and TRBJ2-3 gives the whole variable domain EAGVAQSPRYKIIEKRQSVAFWCNPISGHATLYWYQQILGQGPKLLIQFQNNGVVDDSQLPKDRFSAERLKGVDSTLKIQPAKLEDSAVYLCASSFTGSDTQYFGPGTRLTVL.

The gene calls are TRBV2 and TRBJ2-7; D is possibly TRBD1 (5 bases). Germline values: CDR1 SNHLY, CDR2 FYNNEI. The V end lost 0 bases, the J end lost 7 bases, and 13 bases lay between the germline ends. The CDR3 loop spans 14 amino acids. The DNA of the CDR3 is TGTGCCAGCAGTGAAGCCCCTGCTAGGGGAGAGCAGTACTTC. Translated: CASSEAPARGEQYF.

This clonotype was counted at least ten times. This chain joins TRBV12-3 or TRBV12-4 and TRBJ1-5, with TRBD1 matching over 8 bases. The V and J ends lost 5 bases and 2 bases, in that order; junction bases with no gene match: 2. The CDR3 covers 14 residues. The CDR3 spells CASSETGGNQPQHF. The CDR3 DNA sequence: TGTGCCAGCAGTGAGACAGGGGGCAATCAGCCCCAGCATTTT.

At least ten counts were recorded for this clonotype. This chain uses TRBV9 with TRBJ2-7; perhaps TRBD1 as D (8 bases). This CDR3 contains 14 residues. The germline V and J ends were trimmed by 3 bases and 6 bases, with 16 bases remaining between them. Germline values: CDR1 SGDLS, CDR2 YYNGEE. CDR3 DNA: TGTGCCAGCAGCGAGGGGCGGGGGACAGGCGAGCAGTACTTC. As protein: CASSEGRGTGEQYF.

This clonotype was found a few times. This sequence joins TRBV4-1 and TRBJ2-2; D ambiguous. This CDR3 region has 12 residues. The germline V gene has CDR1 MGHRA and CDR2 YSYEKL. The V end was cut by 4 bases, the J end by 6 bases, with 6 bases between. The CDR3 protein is CASSPGSGELFF. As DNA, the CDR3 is TGCGCCAGCAGCCCGGGTTCCGGGGAGCTGTTTTTT.

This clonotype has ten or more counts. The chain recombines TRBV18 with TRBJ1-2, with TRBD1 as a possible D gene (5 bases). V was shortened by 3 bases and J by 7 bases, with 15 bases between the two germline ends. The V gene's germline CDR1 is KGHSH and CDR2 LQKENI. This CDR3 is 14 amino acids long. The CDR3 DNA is TGTGCCAGCTCACCCGGGGCAGCGCAAAGTGGCTACACCTTC. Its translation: CASSPGAAQSGYTF.

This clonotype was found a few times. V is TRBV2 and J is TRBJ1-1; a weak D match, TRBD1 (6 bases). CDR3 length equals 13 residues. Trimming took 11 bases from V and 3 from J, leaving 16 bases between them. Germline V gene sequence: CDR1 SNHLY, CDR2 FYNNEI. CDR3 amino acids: CAREGQMDTEAFF. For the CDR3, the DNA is TGTGCCCGCGAAGGACAGATGGACACTGAAGCTTTCTTT. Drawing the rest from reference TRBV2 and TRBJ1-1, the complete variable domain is EPEVTQTPSHQVTQMGQEVILRCVPISNHLYFYWYRQILGQKVEFLVSFYNNEISEKSEIFDDQFSVERPDGSNFTLKIRSTKLEDSAMYFCAREGQMDTEAFFGQGTRLTVV.

CDR3 coding DNA: TGTGCCAGCAGCCGAGGGTACTCTAGCACAGATACGCAGTATTTT. It codes for CASSRGYSSTDTQYF. The chain joins TRBV5-6 to TRBJ2-3; possible D gene TRBD2, 5 bases. The CDR3 covers 15 residues. With 4 bases removed from V and 0 bases from J, the gap between germline ends came to 12 bases. Germline-derived CDR1 and CDR2 are SGHDT and YYEEEE.

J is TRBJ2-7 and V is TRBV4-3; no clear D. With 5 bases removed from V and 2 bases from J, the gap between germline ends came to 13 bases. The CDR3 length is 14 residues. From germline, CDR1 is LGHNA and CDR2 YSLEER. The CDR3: CASSCRLPAYEQYF. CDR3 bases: TGCGCCAGCAGCTGTCGCCTACCCGCCTACGAGCAGTACTTC.

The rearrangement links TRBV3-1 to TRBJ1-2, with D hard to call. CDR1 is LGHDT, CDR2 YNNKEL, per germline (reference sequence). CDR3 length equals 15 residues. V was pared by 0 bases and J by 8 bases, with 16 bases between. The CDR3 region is CASSQDSVQLEGYTF. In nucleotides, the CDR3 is TGTGCCAGCAGCCAAGACTCGGTCCAGTTGGAGGGCTACACCTTC.

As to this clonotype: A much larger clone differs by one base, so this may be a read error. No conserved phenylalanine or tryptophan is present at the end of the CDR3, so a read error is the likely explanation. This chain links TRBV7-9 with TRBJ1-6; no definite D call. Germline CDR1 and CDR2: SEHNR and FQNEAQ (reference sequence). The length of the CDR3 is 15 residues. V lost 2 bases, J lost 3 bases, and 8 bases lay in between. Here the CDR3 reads CASSLTDIYNSPLHY. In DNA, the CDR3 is TGTGCCAGCAGCTTAACAGACATCTATAATTCACCCCTCCACTAT.

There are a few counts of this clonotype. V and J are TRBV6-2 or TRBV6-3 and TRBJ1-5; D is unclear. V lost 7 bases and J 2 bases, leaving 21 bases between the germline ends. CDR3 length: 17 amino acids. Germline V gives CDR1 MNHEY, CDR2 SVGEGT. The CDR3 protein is CASTENKRRLGNQPQHF. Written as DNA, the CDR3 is TGTGCCAGCACCGAAAATAAACGGCGGTTGGGCAATCAGCCCCAGCATTTT.